Included here is one T cell receptor (beta chain) sequence, with context. This specimen belongs to a study of T cell changes during pregnancy in multiple sclerosis. Clones were read by immunoSEQ multiplex PCR, and TCRdb kept only the in-frame ones, dropping some. Here the sample spans approximately 61,000 clones, around 90% being singletons. The CDR3 consists of 15 residues. The germline V gene has CDR1 MNHNS and CDR2 SASEGT. Trimming took 7 bases from V and 5 from J, leaving 17 bases between them. This specimen was peripheral blood, taken in the first trimester of pregnancy. This receptor was identified in a female donor with multiple sclerosis, enrolled in a pregnancy study. The chain has TRBV6-1 and TRBJ2-2; tentatively, D is TRBD2 (5 bases). The CDR3 sequence is CASNVGEQVTGELFF. The CDR3 DNA sequence: TGTGCCAGCAATGTCGGGGAGCAGGTAACCGGGGAGCTGTTTTTT.